The clone carrying this T cell receptor (beta chain) was counted at least ten times. The data belong to a study of metastatic and nonmetastatic thyroid tumors. V was pared by 1 base and J by 4 bases, with 4 bases between. Germline-derived CDR1 and CDR2 are SNHLY and FYNNEI. The CDR3 covers 12 residues. TCRdb used MiXCR to call clones anew from the PCR reads. The sample includes 40,000 or so clones, around 20% of them seen just once. Thyroid surgery was preceded by no treatment in any patient. This receptor was identified in a female donor with papillary thyroid cancer or a benign thyroid nodule (not recorded which). Some clones in this sample may be carry-over from other donors' samples. The chain uses TRBV2 and TRBJ1-1; D gene unclear. Sequences were obtained from blood. The CDR3 protein is CASSEGGTEAFF. For the CDR3, the DNA is TGTGCCAGCAGTGAAGGGGGCACTGAAGCTTTCTTT.